A single sample gave rise to the 9 T cell receptor beta chains below, sequenced in a study of blood T cell repertoires in COVID-19. Sequenced by immunoSEQ multiplex PCR; TCRdb stores in-frame clones only, minus some. The sample has some 120,000 clones; 85% to 90% are singletons. Specimen: peripheral blood. The receptors derive from a human donor in a cohort sampled during active COVID-19.

The rearrangement joins TRBV2 to TRBJ2-7; tentatively, D is TRBD1 (6 bases). V was cut by 8 bases and J by 3 bases, with 11 bases left in between. This CDR3 spans 12 amino acids. Germline values: CDR1 SNHLY, CDR2 FYNNEI. CDR3 loop: CASAGVGYEQYF. The CDR3 nucleotides are TGTGCCAGCGCAGGGGTGGGCTACGAGCAGTACTTC.

This chain uses TRBV4-1 with TRBJ2-7, with 7 bases identical to TRBD1. CDR3 size: 16 residues. CDR1 and CDR2 from the germline V gene are MGHRA and YSYEKL. With 1 base clipped from V and 4 bases from J, the junction kept 10 bases outside the gene matches. CDR3 loop: CASSQVPGTATYEQYF. CDR3 sequence (DNA): TGCGCCAGCAGCCAAGTACCCGGGACAGCCACGTACGAGCAGTACTTC.

J is TRBJ2-7 and V is TRBV4-1, with TRBD2 matching over 8 bases. The CDR3 loop spans 17 amino acids. Germline CDR1 is MGHRA and CDR2 is YSYEKL. With 1 base clipped from V and 1 base from J, the junction kept 9 bases outside the gene matches. CDR3 coding DNA: TGCGCCAGCAGCCAAGTTTCTTCTGGGACTAGGTCCTACGAGCAGTACTTC. Translated: CASSQVSSGTRSYEQYF.

CDR3 sequence (DNA): TGTGCCAGCAGCGCCTTTGAGCGGGGGGGACGGTCCTACGAGCAGTACTTC. This gives the protein CASSAFERGGRSYEQYF. V gene TRBV5-5 combines with J gene TRBJ2-7, with 10 bases matching TRBD2. The CDR3 spans 17 residues. Germline V CDR1 and CDR2: SGHKS, YYEKEE (reference sequence). With 4 bases clipped from V and 1 base from J, the junction kept 11 bases outside the gene matches. Complete variable domain (other parts from reference TRBV5-5 and TRBJ2-7): DAGVTQSPTHLIKTRGQQVTLRCSPISGHKSVSWYQQVLGQGPQFIFQYYEKEERGRGNFPDRFSARQFPNYSSELNVNALLLGDSALYLCASSAFERGGRSYEQYFGPGTRLTVT.

This clone has only one observation. The genes are TRBV19 and TRBJ1-2; tentatively, D is TRBD1 (5 bases). Per germline, CDR1 LNHDA and CDR2 SQIVND (reference sequence). Trimming pared 5 bases from V and 3 bases from J, leaving 10 bases between. This CDR3 is 13 amino acids long. The CDR3 region is CASSVGRDYGYTF. CDR3 nucleotides: TGTGCCAGTAGTGTGGGGCGAGACTATGGCTACACCTTC.

V gene TRBV19 combines with J gene TRBJ1-3; 8 bases line up with TRBD1. The CDR3 covers 18 residues. The junction had 9 bases not matched to a gene; V was cut back by 2 bases and J by 0 bases. From germline, CDR1 is LNHDA and CDR2 SQIVND (reference sequence). CDR3 bases: TGTGCCAGTAGTATAAGTGGGACAGGACTTCGCTCTGGAAACACCATATATTTT. Its translation is CASSISGTGLRSGNTIYF.

Written as DNA, the CDR3 is TGTGCCAGCAGCCAAGAGGGAATAGCGGGAGGGTACAATGAGCAGTTCTTC. Its translation is CASSQEGIAGGYNEQFF. The chain couples TRBV4-2 to TRBJ2-1; 11 bases line up with TRBD2. Germline values: CDR1 LGHNA, CDR2 YNFKEQ. This CDR3 comprises 17 residues. Trimming removed 0 bases from V and 4 bases from J; junction bases left unmatched: 5.

For the CDR3, the DNA is TGTGCCAGTAGTACCTCCCGGGACAGGTTCTTTAGCAATCAGCCCCAGCATTTT. It yields the protein CASSTSRDRFFSNQPQHF. The chain carries TRBV19 and TRBJ1-5; 8 positions match TRBD1. Trimming took 4 bases from V and 0 from J; bases not matched to a gene: 11. The CDR3 has 18 amino acids. In germline, CDR1 is LNHDA, CDR2 SQIVND (reference sequence).

The chain recombines TRBV24-1 with TRBJ2-5; 12 bases line up with TRBD1. The CDR3 consists of 16 residues. Germline assignment: CDR1 KGHDR and CDR2 SFDVKD. Trimming cost V 3 bases and J 5 bases; bases outside gene matches: 6. This chain's CDR3 is CATSDAGQGALETQYF. In DNA form, the CDR3 reads TGTGCCACCAGTGATGCGGGACAGGGGGCCTTGGAGACCCAGTACTTC.